This T cell receptor beta chain was recovered during a study of T cells in Graves' hyperthyroidism and ophthalmopathy (dated by TCRdb to the late 2010s). A note on the overall study: Peripheral blood samples were taken at the time of initial diagnosis, prior to any treatment. A discovery cohort of approximately 97 patients, about 44 with Graves' ophthalmopathy and approximately 57 with stable Graves' hyperthyroidism, was used to find distinguishing TCR V-J signatures. Prospective prediction of ophthalmopathy was tested in an independent validation cohort consisting of some 20 hyperthyroidism patients and approximately 16 patients who later progressed to ophthalmopathy. For training and testing, the 100 or so patients in the discovery cohort were randomly divided in a 7:3 ratio. The study also compared thyroid tissue and blood T-cell repertoires from more than five Graves' hyperthyroidism patients. Following sampling, methimazole starting at 30 mg daily was given to hyperthyroidism patients, and high-dose intravenous methylprednisolone was given to ophthalmopathy patients. The paper reports TCR Vbeta CDR3 sequencing of approximately 140 peripheral blood samples: 40 or so ophthalmopathy, roughly 74 hyperthyroidism and approximately 17 progressor patients. Broad study findings and their caveats: In validation, the model predicted progression to ophthalmopathy a median of 6.5 months before onset, with roughly 70% sensitivity and nearly 75% specificity. No statistical method was used to set the sample size in advance, and investigators knew the group allocation. Ophthalmopathy was separated from stable hyperthyroidism by a 13 V-J signature model, with about 88% sensitivity and approximately 81% specificity obtained in cross-validation and 80%/75% obtained in testing. Most expanded thyroid clonotypes (frequency above 0.001) were also detected in blood, a finding suggesting that blood repertoires may reflect thyroid immune responses.

Remarks on this clonotype: Its antigen is currently not known. Compared with germline, one end of the junction differs, possibly owing to a read error.

CDR3 length: 17 amino acids, cysteine to phenylalanine. Left in the record is the CDR3 DNA by itself, 51 bases read in frame from the first base. The germline V gene sets CDR1 to ENHRY and CDR2 to SYGVKD. Stable Graves' hyperthyroidism was defined as no progression to ophthalmopathy during 18 months of follow-up. The hyperthyroidism patients were between 18 and 65 years old and newly diagnosed, with a disease duration of less than 2 months. The study excluded patients with uncontrolled infections, other autoimmune diseases, pregnancy or lactation. Clinical symptoms, serum thyroxine and TRAb, thyroid ultrasound, and orbital computed tomography formed the basis for the diagnoses. PBMCs were isolated from 7.5 to 10 ml of fresh peripheral blood by Ficoll-Paque density gradient centrifugation. Total RNA was extracted with Trizol reagent, and quality was checked on an Agilent 2100 Bioanalyzer. Amplification of TCR beta CDR3 regions was carried out from RNA transcripts. The TCR CDR3 was subjected to a first round of RT-PCR using the HTBI primer set and the Qiagen OneStep RT-PCR kit. The libraries were constructed in a second round of multiplex PCR and then size-selected and purified. Libraries were sequenced paired-end with 100 bp reads on an Illumina HiSeq2000. As for the original processing: SOAPnuke was used to process the raw data, throwing out any read that contained adapters or uncalled bases, had a mean Phred below 15, or lacked an exact constant-primer or identifier match. High-quality paired reads were merged with COPE v1.2.5, and unique nucleotide sequences were defined as clonotypes. MiTCR v1.1 was used to align clonotypes to the IMGT TRBV, TRBD and TRBJ reference segments. The analysis was restricted to V-J combinations with a frequency above 0.0001, which together covered 99% to 99.2% of the repertoires. A TCS score was defined as the ratio between F50 (clonal expansion) and ExV (chaos), using BLOSUM62-based TCRdist between CDR3 peptides within each V-J. Welch's t-statistics and random forest reduced roughly 530 V-J features to roughly 13, which were used in a naive Bayes classifier (R e1071). The Morisita-Horn index was used to measure how similar the thyroid and blood repertoires were. TCRdb took the public reads, trimmed them with fastp at Q25, ran MiXCR for clone calling and kept in-frame beta chains. A single entry per CDR3 protein holds the most common genes and DNA from its merged rows. The V and J calls here are based on TCRdb, not the publication. Within this sample are around 720,000 distinct CDR3 sequences, with roughly a third of them counted one time only. The ten most abundant clones make up around a third of the sample.

The sequence derives from a woman aged 40 to 50 with Graves' hyperthyroidism. The sequence joins TRBV10-3 to TRBJ2-7, with 12 junctional bases fitting TRBD1. Sequences were obtained from blood. The CDR3 amino acid sequence is: CAISEQIGTGGYYGQYF. The DNA sequence is given as TGTGCCATCAGTGAGCAGATCGGGACAGGGGGCTACTACGGGCAGTACTTC.